This entry lists 19 T cell receptor beta chains sequenced from one sample in a study of blood T cell repertoires in COVID-19. Profiled with immunoSEQ multiplex PCR; TCRdb holds only in-frame clones, not every one. The data show 110,000 or so clones, over 75% seen once. The source material was peripheral blood. Receptors were obtained from a woman aged 70 to 79 with acute or convalescent COVID-19.

The chain uses TRBV7-9 and TRBJ2-7; 9 bases align to TRBD2. The CDR3 totals 16 residues. Germline loops: CDR1 SEHNR, CDR2 FQNEAQ (reference sequence). The junction had 6 bases not matched to a gene; V was cut back by 1 base and J by 2 bases. The CDR3 bases are TGTGCCAGCAGCTTAGGTGGGGTAGCGGGAGCCTACGAGCAGTACTTC. As protein: CASSLGGVAGAYEQYF.

V gene TRBV5-1 combines with J gene TRBJ2-3, with TRBD2 identical over 7 bases. With V trimmed by 4 bases and J by 1 base, 6 bases remained unmatched. The V gene's germline CDR1 is SGHRS and CDR2 YFSETQ. This CDR3 spans 15 amino acids. CDR3 DNA sequence: TGCGCCAGCAGCCCAGCGGGGATTGGCACAGATACGCAGTATTTT. This gives the protein CASSPAGIGTDTQYF.

The V call is TRBV6-1, the J call TRBJ2-3, with D perhaps matching TRBD2 (6 bases). This CDR3 region has 16 residues. Germline V gene lookup returns CDR1 MNHNS and CDR2 SASEGT. Trimming pared 4 bases from V and 5 bases from J, leaving 19 bases between. The CDR3 nucleotides read TGTGCCAGCAGTGGCAGCGTTATTCGGGGAGGAGATACGCAGTATTTT. Protein sequence: CASSGSVIRGGDTQYF.

This chain uses TRBV6-2 or TRBV6-3 with TRBJ1-2, with D tentatively TRBD1 (5 bases). The CDR3 has 12 residues. Germline CDR1 MNHEY, CDR2 SVGEGT. The germline V and J ends were trimmed by 4 bases and 4 bases, with 7 bases remaining between them. As DNA, the CDR3 is TGTGCCAGCAGTTCAGGGTTCTATGGCTACACCTTC. It encodes CASSSGFYGYTF.

The V call is TRBV5-1, the J call TRBJ2-3, with a tentative D call TRBD2 (6 bases). The CDR3 totals 16 residues. Germline CDR1 and CDR2: SGHRS and YFSETQ. With 4 bases removed from V and 1 base from J, the gap between germline ends came to 16 bases. CDR3 DNA: TGCGCCAGCAGCAGGGGACTCCCTCAAGGCACAGATACGCAGTATTTT. Translated, it gives CASSRGLPQGTDTQYF.

The V and J genes are TRBV2 and TRBJ2-2; D is unresolved. CDR1 and CDR2 (germline): SNHLY, FYNNEI. The CDR3 contains 14 residues. V gave up 3 bases and J gave up 1 base, with 6 bases separating them. Here the CDR3 reads CASSDSRNTGELFF. CDR3 in DNA: TGTGCCAGCAGTGATAGTCGGAACACCGGGGAGCTGTTTTTT.

The chain carries TRBV18 and TRBJ1-6; tentative D call: TRBD1 (6 bases). CDR3 size: 16 residues. CDR1 is KGHSH and CDR2 is LQKENI in the germline V gene. Deletions cut 3 bases from V and 7 bases from J, with 16 bases between. CDR3 DNA: TGTGCCAGCTCACCGCAAAAGACAGGCCCGAATTCACCCCTCCACTTT. Protein sequence: CASSPQKTGPNSPLHF.

V usage is TRBV29-1 and J usage is TRBJ1-1; D call uncertain. Deletions cut 6 bases from V and 0 bases from J, with 8 bases between. The CDR3 consists of 12 residues. Germline loops: CDR1 SQVTM, CDR2 ANQGSEA. The CDR3 loop is CSVESLNTEAFF. The CDR3 region has the DNA TGCAGCGTCGAGTCCCTGAACACTGAAGCTTTCTTT.

V gene TRBV5-1 combines with J gene TRBJ2-2; D is unclear. The V end lost 4 bases, the J end lost 4 bases, and 8 bases lay between the germline ends. The germline V gene has CDR1 SGHRS and CDR2 YFSETQ. The CDR3 has 13 residues. This chain's CDR3 is CASSLRITGELFF. CDR3 nucleotide sequence: TGCGCCAGCAGCCTCAGGATCACCGGGGAGCTGTTTTTT.

This chain uses TRBV5-1 with TRBJ1-5, with a possible D match to TRBD1 (6 bases). This CDR3 region has 18 residues. Trimming pared 0 bases from V and 0 bases from J, leaving 16 bases between. Germline assignment: CDR1 SGHRS and CDR2 YFSETQ. CDR3 region: CASSLAGGLGYSNQPQHF. DNA for the CDR3: TGCGCCAGCAGCTTGGCCGGGGGGCTGGGTTATAGCAATCAGCCCCAGCATTTT.

The genes are TRBV29-1 and TRBJ2-1; TRBD2 might be the D (6 bases). V lost 8 bases and J lost 7, with 21 bases in between. CDR1 is SQVTM and CDR2 is ANQGSEA in the germline V gene. The CDR3 runs to 14 residues. Here the CDR3 DNA reads TGCAGCTCCGGGGACTGGGACTTAGAGAATGAGCAGTTCTTC. This encodes CSSGDWDLENEQFF.

This chain joins TRBV15 and TRBJ1-1; weak D call: TRBD1 (6 bases). The germline V and J ends were trimmed by 5 bases and 9 bases, with 16 bases remaining between them. CDR1 LNHNV and CDR2 YYDKDF come from the germline V gene (reference sequence). The CDR3 length is 13 residues. This CDR3 is CATSLEGQGKAFF. The DNA for the CDR3 is TGTGCCACCAGCTTAGAGGGCCAGGGGAAAGCTTTCTTT. Supplemented by reference TRBV15 and TRBJ1-1, the full variable domain reads DAMVIQNPRYQVTQFGKPVTLSCSQTLNHNVMYWYQQKSSQAPKLLFHYYDKDFNNEADTPDNFQSRRPNTSFCFLDIRSPGLGDTAMYLCATSLEGQGKAFFGQGTRLTVV.

The sample holds one count of this clone. V gene TRBV23-1 combines with J gene TRBJ2-1; 12 bases line up with TRBD2. TRBV23-1 is identified as an open reading frame with a role that is uncertain. Trimming cost V 2 bases and J 5 bases; bases outside gene matches: 10. CDR3 size: 18 residues. CDR3 protein: CASSQGLAGPGPHNEQFF. For the CDR3, the DNA is TGCGCCAGCAGTCAAGGACTAGCGGGACCGGGCCCCCACAATGAGCAGTTCTTC.

V usage is TRBV7-9 and J usage is TRBJ2-7; D not certain. CDR3 length: 13 amino acids. The germline V gene encodes CDR1 SEHNR and CDR2 FQNEAQ (reference sequence). V lost 5 bases, J lost 2 bases, and 10 bases lay in between. The CDR3 DNA is TGTGCCAGCAGCCCTACCACGCCCTACGAGCAGTACTTC. Its translation: CASSPTTPYEQYF.

The chain couples TRBV5-1 to TRBJ2-5, with a possible D match to TRBD2 (6 bases). The V and J ends lost 4 bases and 0 bases respectively, with 13 bases between them. CDR3 length: 15 residues. Germline values: CDR1 SGHRS, CDR2 YFSETQ. The CDR3 spells CASSVSGTDQETQYF. As DNA, the CDR3 is TGCGCCAGCAGCGTTTCCGGGACTGACCAAGAGACCCAGTACTTC.

The J gene is TRBJ1-2, the V gene TRBV21-1; TRBD1 is the table's D call, not checked against the DNA. TRBV21-1 is shown as a pseudogene. The length of the CDR3 is 18 residues. The CDR3 here is CASSKGEPRDSVNYGYTF. In DNA, the CDR3 is TGTGCCAGCAGCAAAGGAGAACCCCGGGACAGCGTAAACTATGGCTACACCTTC.

This clone was seen a few times. Here the CDR3 DNA reads TGTGCCAGCAGCCATCTAGCCGGGGCCAACGTCCTGACTTTC. Protein: CASSHLAGANVLTF. The chain employs TRBV3-1 (or the pseudogene TRBV3-2) and TRBJ2-6; possible D gene TRBD2, 5 bases. Germline-derived CDR1 and CDR2 are LGHDT and YNNKEL (reference sequence). Deletions cut 3 bases from V and 4 bases from J, with 7 bases between. This CDR3 contains 14 residues.

J is TRBJ2-2 and V is TRBV6-5; the match to TRBD1 covers 7 bases. The CDR3 is made up of 15 amino acids. The trim removed 5 bases at V and 2 bases at J, leaving 5 bases unmatched. Germline CDR1 reads MNHEY; CDR2 reads SVGAGI. CDR3: CASSKGDRNTGELFF. CDR3 nucleotide sequence: TGTGCCAGCAGTAAGGGGGACAGAAACACCGGGGAGCTGTTTTTT.

V usage is TRBV7-9 and J usage is TRBJ1-2, with TRBD1 matching 8 bases. From germline, CDR1 is SEHNR and CDR2 FQNEAQ (reference sequence). Unmatched junction bases numbered 3, after V lost 5 bases and J lost 7 bases. This CDR3 region has 12 residues. This CDR3 is CASSLTGGGYTF. The CDR3 DNA reads as TGTGCCAGCAGCCTTACAGGGGGTGGCTACACCTTC.